This TCR beta chain was sequenced for a study of shared clonotypes between healthy human individuals. TCRdb's copy holds only in-frame clones and misses some; the assay was immunoSEQ multiplex PCR. The repertoire has fewer than 2.5 million clones, 90% to 95% of them found once; the top ten carry approximately 0.36%. Germline V gene sequence: CDR1 SEHNR, CDR2 FQNEAQ (reference sequence). V lost 5 bases, J lost 4 bases, and 14 bases lay in between. The CDR3 totals 14 residues. The TCR sequence derives from a man younger than 35 in good health. Some clones in this sample may be carry-over from other donors' samples. This chain joins TRBV7-9 and TRBJ2-5; possible D gene TRBD2, 6 bases. The sequenced material came from naive CD4+ T cells from PBMCs. Sample subset: CD45RA+ positively selected. In DNA, the CDR3 is TGTGCCAGCAGCCGGGAGTTCGAGGGAGAGACCCAGTACTTC. Encoded protein: CASSREFEGETQYF. The whole variable domain, filled in from reference TRBV7-9 and TRBJ2-5, reads DTGVSQNPRHKITKRGQNVTFRCDPISEHNRLYWYRQTLGQGPEFLTYFQNEAQLEKSRLLSDRFSAERPKGSFSTLEIQRTEQGDSAMYLCASSREFEGETQYFGPGTRLLVL.